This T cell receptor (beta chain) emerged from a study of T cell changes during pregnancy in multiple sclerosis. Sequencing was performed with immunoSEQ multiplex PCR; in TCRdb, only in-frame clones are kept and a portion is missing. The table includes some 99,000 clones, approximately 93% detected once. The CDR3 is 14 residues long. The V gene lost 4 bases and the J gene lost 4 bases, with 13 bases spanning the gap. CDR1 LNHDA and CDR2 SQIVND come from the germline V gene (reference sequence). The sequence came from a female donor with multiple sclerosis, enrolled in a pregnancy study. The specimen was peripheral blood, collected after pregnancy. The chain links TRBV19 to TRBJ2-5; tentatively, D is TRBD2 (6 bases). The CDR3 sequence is CASSTGAGLETQYF. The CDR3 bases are TGTGCCAGTAGTACGGGAGCGGGCTTAGAGACCCAGTACTTC.